One sample yielded the 21 T cell receptor beta chains listed below, sequenced in a study of T cell clonality in common variable immunodeficiency. Clones were sequenced by immunoSEQ multiplex PCR, and TCRdb holds only the in-frame ones, with some missing. Listed for the sample are about 42,000 clones, none seen a single time. The sequenced sample consisted of peripheral blood mononuclear cells. These TCRs come from a person between 18 and 70 years old in good health.

This clone has at least ten counts. CDR3 bases read: TGTGCCAGCACGGATAGACTAGCTACAGATACG. It encodes CASTDRLATDT. The CDR3 reads in full as CASTDRLATDTQYF. V is TRBV28 and J is TRBJ2-3; 7 bases line up with TRBD2. The CDR3 goes on 3 residues after the read ends, and that part is filled in from the germline J gene. V was clipped by 7 bases and J by 3 bases; unmatched bases: 7. The CDR3 is 14 residues long. Germline values: CDR1 MDHEN, CDR2 SYDVKM.

This clone was found many times. Read data end 3 residues before the CDR3 end; the end is taken from the germline J gene. The chain joins TRBV3-1 (or the pseudogene TRBV3-2) to TRBJ2-1; 9 bases map to TRBD2. Germline CDR1 LGHDT, CDR2 YNNKEL (reference sequence). The trim removed 3 bases at V and 0 bases at J, leaving 9 bases unmatched. The CDR3 extends over 18 amino acids. CDR3 DNA (partial): TGTGCCAGCAGCCAGCCCACGATAGCGGGAGTCTCCTACAATGAG. It codes for CASSQPTIAGVSYNE. The complete CDR3 protein is CASSQPTIAGVSYNEQFF.

About this clone: The read gets to within 3 residues of the CDR3 end, and the germline J gene fills in the rest. The chain carries TRBV7-8 and TRBJ1-1; tentative D call: TRBD1 (6 bases). Deletions cut 5 bases from V and 4 bases from J, with 17 bases between. The length of the CDR3 is 15 residues. Germline V gene data show CDR1 as SGHVS and CDR2 as FQNEAQ. The CDR3 bases that were read are TGTGCCAGCAGCGGCCGGTTACAGGGTTTCACTGAA. Translated, it gives CASSGRLQGFTE. The CDR3 in full is CASSGRLQGFTEAFF.

The table lists this clone with many counts. This chain's CDR3 is CASSPRQGASTNEKLFF. CDR3 DNA (partial): TGCGCCAGCAGCCCTCGACAGGGGGCGTCAACTAATGAAAAA. The V gene is TRBV5-1, the J gene TRBJ1-4; 10 nucleotides match TRBD1. Sequencing ends 3 residues short of the CDR3 end; the germline J gene provides the rest. The germline V gene encodes CDR1 SGHRS and CDR2 YFSETQ. The CDR3 is 17 residues long. V was pared by 4 bases and J by 0 bases, with 6 bases of the junction left unmatched.

Of note for this clone: The read terminates 3 residues before the CDR3 end, so the remaining end is supplied by the germline J gene. The V gene is TRBV2, the J gene TRBJ1-1, with D hard to call. The V end lost 2 bases, the J end lost 4 bases, and 11 bases lay between the germline ends. Germline CDR1 is SNHLY and CDR2 is FYNNEI. CDR3 length: 14 amino acids. CDR3 sequence: CASSERVYTTEAFF. The covered CDR3 bases are TGTGCCAGCAGTGAAAGGGTGTACACCACTGAA.

With respect to this clone: The observed sequence ends 3 residues before the CDR3 terminus, with the missing tail filled in from the germline J gene. The chain employs TRBV30 and TRBJ2-3; the match to TRBD2 covers 8 bases. Germline CDR1 and CDR2: GTSNPN and SVGIG (reference sequence). After removal of 5 bases from V and 8 bases from J, the junction contained 9 bases not matched to a gene. The CDR3 is made up of 13 amino acids. CDR3 DNA, as far as it was read: TGTGCCTGGTCAGCCGGGAGGGGTCGTACG. The encoded protein is CAWSAGRGRT. The whole CDR3 sequence reads CAWSAGRGRTQYF.

This clone was seen at least ten times. The sequenced fragment ends 3 residues before the CDR3 boundary, so the rest is inferred from the germline J gene. The chain combines TRBV19 with TRBJ1-1; D may be TRBD1 (5 bases). Germline CDR1 is LNHDA and CDR2 is SQIVND (reference sequence). V was cut by 7 bases and J by 4 bases, with 16 bases left in between. The CDR3 is made up of 14 amino acids. The CDR3: CASKEQGVGTEAFF. CDR3 DNA (partial): TGTGCCAGTAAGGAGCAGGGTGTAGGCACTGAA.

This clone was observed many times. Read coverage stops 3 residues before the CDR3 terminus; the germline J gene supplies the remainder. The V call is TRBV5-4, the J call TRBJ2-1, with a weak D call TRBD1 (6 bases). This CDR3 spans 13 amino acids. Trimming shortened V by 2 bases and J by 4 bases, and 7 bases separated the two germline ends. Germline V CDR1 and CDR2: SGHNT, YYREEE (reference sequence). The CDR3 spells CASSFTGYNEQFF. The DNA read from the CDR3 is TGTGCCAGCAGCTTTACAGGGTACAATGAG.

This clone was counted at least ten times. The CDR3 end is not reached by the read, which stops 3 residues before it; the germline J gene fills it in. The chain couples TRBV5-5 to TRBJ2-5; no firm D call. V lost 4 bases and J lost 5, with 18 bases in between. The CDR3 loop spans 15 amino acids. Per germline, CDR1 SGHKS and CDR2 YYEKEE (reference sequence). CDR3 DNA (partial): TGTGCCAGCAGCGGCGACGGGTTTTCCGTCGAGACC. It codes for CASSGDGFSVET. The complete CDR3 protein is CASSGDGFSVETQYF.

In its sample, this clone was seen a few times. The read gets to within 3 residues of the CDR3 end, and the germline J gene fills in the rest. The chain couples TRBV20-1 to TRBJ1-5; 7 nucleotides line up with TRBD1. The V segment lost 6 bases and the J segment 1 base; nucleotides outside the gene matches: 6. Germline loops: CDR1 DFQATT, CDR2 SNEGSKA (reference sequence). CDR3 length: 14 amino acids. The sequenced part of the CDR3 DNA is TGCAGTGCCAAGGGACAGATGAGCAATCAGCCC. It specifies CSAKGQMSNQP. The CDR3, in full, reads CSAKGQMSNQPQHF.

This clone has ten or more counts. The CDR3 loop is CASSRGGQPTSSYEQYF. The CDR3 DNA, read in part, is TGTGCCAGTAGTAGGGGAGGACAGCCTACCAGCTCCTACGAG. The chain joins TRBV19 to TRBJ2-7; D is perhaps TRBD1 or TRBD2 (6 bases each). The CDR3 goes on 3 residues after the read ends, and that part is filled in from the germline J gene. V lost 4 bases and J 0 bases, leaving 19 bases between the germline ends. CDR1 is LNHDA and CDR2 is SQIVND in the germline V gene (reference sequence). CDR3 size: 17 residues. Full variable domain (remainder filled in from reference TRBV19 and TRBJ2-7): DGGITQSPKYLFRKEGQNVTLSCEQNLNHDAMYWYRQDPGQGLRLIYYSQIVNDFQKGDIAEGYSVSREKKESFPLTVTSAQKNPTAFYLCASSRGGQPTSSYEQYFGPGTRLTVT.

This clone occurred many times. From the germline J gene comes the end of the CDR3, since the read stops 3 residues before it. This rearrangement joins TRBV5-6 to TRBJ2-7; a weak D match, TRBD1 (6 bases). Germline V gene sequence: CDR1 SGHDT, CDR2 YYEEEE. The V end was cut by 2 bases, the J end by 5 bases, with 11 bases between. The CDR3 sequence is 13 residues long. CDR3 sequence: CASSFLTGHEQYF. CDR3 DNA (partial): TGTGCCAGCAGCTTTCTGACAGGCCACGAG.

This clone was seen repeatedly, ten times or more. The read ends 3 residues before the CDR3 terminus; that terminus is restored from the germline J gene. The rearrangement uses TRBV20-1 and TRBJ2-2, with 7 positions matching TRBD2. Germline V gene data show CDR1 as DFQATT and CDR2 as SNEGSKA (reference sequence). Trimming removed 7 bases from V and 2 bases from J; junction bases left unmatched: 16. The CDR3 consists of 17 residues. CDR3 protein: CSVTGTTSGSNTGELFF. CDR3 DNA, as far as it was read: TGCAGTGTAACCGGGACTACAAGTGGGTCCAACACCGGGGAG.

This clone was counted a few times. The CDR3 loop is CASSSGLAGAGTQYF. CDR3 DNA, as far as it was read: TGTGCCAGCAGCTCGGGACTAGCGGGAGCGGGGACC. The chain links TRBV7-2 to TRBJ2-5; 14 bases agree with TRBD2. The missing CDR3 end, 3 residues past where the read stops, is filled in from the germline J gene. The CDR3 consists of 15 residues. Germline V CDR1 and CDR2: SGHTA, FQGNSA. J was trimmed by 7 bases and V by 4 bases; bases with no gene match: 5. Full variable domain (outside the CDR3, taken from reference TRBV7-2 and TRBJ2-5): GAGVSQSPSNKVTEKGKDVELRCDPISGHTALYWYRQSLGQGLEFLIYFQGNSAPDKSGLPSDRFSAERTGGSVSTLTIQRTQQEDSAVYLCASSSGLAGAGTQYFGPGTRLLVL.

This clone has a count of ten or more. The CDR3 protein is CASSEAAGNSVYGYTF. The sequenced CDR3 bases are TGTGCCAGCAGTGAAGCAGCAGGGAACTCTGTGTATGGC. This chain links TRBV6-1 with TRBJ1-2; perhaps TRBD1 as D (5 bases). The DNA ends 3 residues before the CDR3 does, and the rest of the CDR3 is filled in from the germline J gene. The CDR3 is 16 amino acids. Per germline, CDR1 MNHNS and CDR2 SASEGT. V gave up 0 bases and J gave up 5 bases, with 16 bases separating them.

This clone came up many times. The read terminates 3 residues before the CDR3 end, so the remaining end is supplied by the germline J gene. The chain is built from TRBV7-3 and TRBJ2-1; tentatively, D is TRBD2 (6 bases). Germline V lookup: CDR1 SGHTA, CDR2 FQGTGA. This CDR3 is built from 16 residues. V lost 3 bases and J 6 bases, leaving 18 bases between the germline ends. The sequenced CDR3 bases are TGTGCCAGCAGCTTCACCAGTCGTGCGACTAGCAATGAG. It translates to CASSFTSRATSNE. The entire CDR3 protein is CASSFTSRATSNEQFF.

This clone was seen at least ten times. One junction end disagrees with the germline gene, perhaps due to a read error. CDR3 protein: CASSPSPGRGTEAFF. Partial CDR3 DNA: TGCGCCAGCAGCCCAAGCCCTGGCAGGGGCACTGAA. The chain is built from TRBV4-2 and TRBJ1-1, with D tentatively TRBD1 (6 bases). The observed sequence ends 3 residues before the CDR3 terminus, with the missing tail filled in from the germline J gene. Per germline, CDR1 LGHNA and CDR2 YNFKEQ. The CDR3 has 15 residues.

This clone has at least ten counts. The read is 3 residues too short to cover the CDR3 end, so that end is filled in from the germline J gene. The chain employs TRBV18 and TRBJ1-6; D may be TRBD1 (5 bases). V was clipped by 3 bases and J by 9 bases, with 12 bases between them. The CDR3 has 14 residues. Germline V gene data show CDR1 as KGHSH and CDR2 as LQKENI. The sequenced part of the CDR3 DNA is TGTGCCAGCTCACCGCCCTTGGGGGGTTCACCC. Protein: CASSPPLGGSP. The complete CDR3 protein is CASSPPLGGSPLHF. Using reference TRBV18 and TRBJ1-6 for the parts outside the CDR3, the full variable domain is NAGVMQNPRHLVRRRGQEARLRCSPMKGHSHVYWYRQLPEEGLKFMVYLQKENIIDESGMPKERFSAEFPKEGPSILRIQQVVRGDSAAYFCASSPPLGGSPLHFGNGTRLTVT.

This clone was counted a few times. The read is 3 residues too short to cover the CDR3 end, so that end is filled in from the germline J gene. V and J are TRBV5-4 and TRBJ2-1; 10 nucleotides match TRBD2. This CDR3 has 15 residues. Per the germline V gene, CDR1 is SGHNT and CDR2 is YYREEE (reference sequence). J was trimmed by 0 bases and V by 4 bases; bases with no gene match: 1. The CDR3 sequence is CASSRTSGSYNEQFF. The CDR3 DNA, read in part, is TGTGCCAGCAGCCGGACTAGCGGCTCCTACAATGAG.

Notes on this clone: The observed sequence ends 3 residues before the CDR3 terminus, with the missing tail filled in from the germline J gene. V gene TRBV18 combines with J gene TRBJ2-3, with TRBD1 matching over 10 bases. CDR1 is KGHSH, CDR2 LQKENI, per germline. The CDR3 spans 14 residues. The DNA read from the CDR3 is TGTGCCAGCTCACCACCAAGGACAGGGGGGACG. As protein: CASSPPRTGGT. The whole CDR3 protein reads CASSPPRTGGTQYF.

In the case of this clone: The observed sequence ends 3 residues before the CDR3 terminus, with the missing tail filled in from the germline J gene. This chain connects TRBV7-2 to TRBJ1-2, with a weak D call TRBD1 (6 bases). This CDR3 is 13 amino acids long. The germline V and J ends were trimmed by 2 bases and 2 bases, with 6 bases remaining between them. Germline CDR1 is SGHTA and CDR2 is FQGNSA. CDR3 sequence reads: CASSLQGNYGYTF. The sequenced part of the CDR3 DNA is TGTGCCAGCAGCTTACAGGGGAACTATGGC.